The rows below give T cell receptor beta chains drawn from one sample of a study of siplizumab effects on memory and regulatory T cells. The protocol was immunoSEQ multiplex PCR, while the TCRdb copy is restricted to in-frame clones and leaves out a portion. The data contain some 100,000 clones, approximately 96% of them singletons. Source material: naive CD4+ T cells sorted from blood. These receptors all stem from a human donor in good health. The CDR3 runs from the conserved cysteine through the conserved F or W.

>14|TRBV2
CASSDWPPGNTQYF
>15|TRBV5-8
CASSSRGLGANVLTF
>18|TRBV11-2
CASSLGGAEGLAKNIQYF
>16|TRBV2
CASKAKWVVDSGELFF
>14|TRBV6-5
CASSGDLKNEKLFF
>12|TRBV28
CASRDGGDGYTF
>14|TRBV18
CASSPDRGPYEQYF
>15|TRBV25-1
CASSDMGARSEKLFF
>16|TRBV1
CTSSQIFRTGRYEQYF
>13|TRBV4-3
CASSQIGTGELFF
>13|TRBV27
CASSLSRGWGYTF
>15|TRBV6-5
CASSYSGGEGSPLHF
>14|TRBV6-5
CAISPTGGNSPLHF
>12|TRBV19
CASQDSRYEQYF
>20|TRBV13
CASSLVGWTSHPLINTEAFF
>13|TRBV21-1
CAGSQGAGDTQYF
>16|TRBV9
CASSVGQANTNEKLFF
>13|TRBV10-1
CASSRGIGTEAFF
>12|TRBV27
CASSLSIAPLHF
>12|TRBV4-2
CASSQGANEQFF
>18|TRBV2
CASSVRTGGGGVANEQFF
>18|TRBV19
CASSILSWGIVRAGELFF
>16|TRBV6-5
CASSYRTSGGAGEQFF
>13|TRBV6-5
CASSRTGFYEQYF
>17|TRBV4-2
CASSQYPRGSSTDTQYF